The clone carrying this T cell receptor beta chain was seen only a few times. This entry belongs to a study of sequential checkpoint blockade in melanoma. V lost 5 bases, J lost 6 bases, and 17 bases lay in between. The germline gives CDR1 MNHNS, CDR2 SASEGT. The CDR3 runs to 15 residues. Clones were read by immunoSEQ multiplex PCR, and TCRdb kept only the in-frame ones, dropping some. The sample yields more than 15,000 clones, about 81% seen once. As to treatment: randomized to nivolumab then ipilimumab (arm A) or the reverse (arm B). No patient had prior DNA-damaging chemotherapy. Live CD3+CD8+ CD19− CD56− cells were sorted from PBMCs.

V is TRBV6-1 and J is TRBJ1-5; tentatively, D is TRBD1 (6 bases). The material sequenced was CD8+ T cells sorted from blood (inferred from file names), taken from a patient given nivolumab and ipilimumab in sequence. The receptor was isolated from a human donor with melanoma. CDR3 sequence reads: CASSPLGGARQPQHF. The CDR3 coding sequence is TGTGCCAGCAGTCCCCTCGGGGGGGCTCGTCAGCCCCAGCATTTT.